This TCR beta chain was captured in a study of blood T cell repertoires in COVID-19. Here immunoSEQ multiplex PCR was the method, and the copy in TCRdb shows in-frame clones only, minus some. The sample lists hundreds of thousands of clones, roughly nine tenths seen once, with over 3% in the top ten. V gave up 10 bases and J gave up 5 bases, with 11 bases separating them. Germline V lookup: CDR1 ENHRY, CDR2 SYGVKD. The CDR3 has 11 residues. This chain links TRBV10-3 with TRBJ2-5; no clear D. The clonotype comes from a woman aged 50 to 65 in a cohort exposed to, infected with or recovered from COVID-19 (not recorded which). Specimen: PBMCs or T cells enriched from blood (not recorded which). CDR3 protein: CATRVEETQYF. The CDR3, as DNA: TGTGCCACCCGGGTGGAGGAGACCCAGTACTTC.